What follows are 32 T cell receptor beta chains derived from one specimen sequenced in a study of glioma-infiltrating T cells. Using RNA template, CDR3s of TCR alpha and beta were amplified with iRepertoire arm-PCR. TCRdb reprocessed the multiplex PCR reads with MiXCR, giving one entry per CDR3 protein. The top ten clones hold around 20% of a sample with around 190,000 distinct CDR3 sequences, around 32% of them seen once. Sequenced: glioma tissue, nonneoplastic brain tissue, or PBMCs (not recorded which). Every receptor here comes from a human donor with low-grade glioma or glioblastoma, undergoing nonglioma brain surgery, or in good health (not recorded which).

The table lists this clonotype with many counts. The chain couples TRBV6-1 to TRBJ2-5; weak D call: TRBD1 (5 bases). The CDR3 runs 16 residues. The V gene's germline CDR1 is MNHNS and CDR2 SASEGT. Trimming took 1 base from V and 2 from J, leaving 14 bases between them. DNA for the CDR3: TGTGCCAGCAGTGAAGGGGTTGGTGCAGGGCAAGAGACCCAGTACTTC. This codes for CASSEGVGAGQETQYF.

This clonotype appeared many times. This sequence joins TRBV6-1 and TRBJ1-1; D not certain. This CDR3 contains 14 residues. The germline gives CDR1 MNHNS, CDR2 SASEGT. Deletions cut 5 bases from V and 0 bases from J, with 10 bases between. The DNA for the CDR3 is TGTGCCAGCAGTTACCTGGCAGTGAACACTGAAGCTTTCTTT. It codes for CASSYLAVNTEAFF.

The chain has TRBV9 and TRBJ2-1; D is unclear. Germline CDR1 SGDLS, CDR2 YYNGEE. This CDR3 has 16 residues. V lost 0 bases, J lost 3 bases, and 13 bases lay in between. Here the CDR3 reads CASSVGLTLYYNEQFF. Here the CDR3 DNA reads TGTGCCAGCAGCGTAGGTTTAACCCTTTACTACAATGAGCAGTTCTTC.

In regard to this clonotype: A much larger clone differs from this one at a single base, so this may be a read error. V and J are TRBV4-1 and TRBJ1-1; 7 nucleotides align to TRBD1. The germline V gene encodes CDR1 MGHRA and CDR2 YSYEKL. V dropped 0 bases and J dropped 7; count of bases not matched to a gene: 5. The CDR3 has 14 amino acids. CDR3 region: CASSQDVQGNEAFF. Written as DNA, the CDR3 is TGCGCCAGCAGCCAAGATGTACAGGGGAATGAAGCTTTCTTT.

The V and J genes are TRBV20-1 and TRBJ2-1; D remains unclear. This CDR3 contains 14 residues. Trimming removed 5 bases from V and 3 bases from J, with 14 bases in between. Germline values: CDR1 DFQATT, CDR2 SNEGSKA (reference sequence). The CDR3 region is CSAGADLGYNEQFF. Here the CDR3 DNA reads TGCAGTGCTGGAGCCGACCTAGGCTACAATGAGCAGTTCTTC.

On this clonotype: Just one base apart from a much larger clone, this may be a read error. This chain connects TRBV3-1 to TRBJ2-7; D is perhaps TRBD2 (5 bases). Germline V CDR1 and CDR2: LGHDT, YNNKEL (reference sequence). Trimming pared 8 bases from V and 1 base from J, leaving 18 bases between. The CDR3 runs to 15 residues. Here the CDR3 reads CASSPFGIGSYEQYF. For the CDR3, the DNA is TGTGCCAGCTCCCCTTTCGGGATTGGGTCCTACGAGCAGTACTTC.

As for this clonotype: At one boundary the junction diverges from the germline segment, which might be a read error. The chain combines TRBV27 with TRBJ2-1; tentative D call: TRBD2 (5 bases). This CDR3 comprises 13 residues. Germline CDR1 MNHEY, CDR2 SMNVEV (reference sequence). The CDR3 region is CASSQDRENERFF. Written as DNA, the CDR3 is TGTGCCAGCAGCCAAGACCGGGAAAATGAGCGGTTCTTC.

Turning to this clonotype: This could be a read error, since a much larger clone is one nucleotide away. The V and J genes are TRBV27 and TRBJ2-2; D possibly uses TRBD1 or TRBD2 (5 bases each). The CDR3 is 14 residues long. V lost 8 bases, J lost 5 bases, and 15 bases lay in between. Germline CDR1 and CDR2: MNHEY and SMNVEV (reference sequence). The CDR3: CASDGREGTGELFF. The DNA of the CDR3 is TGTGCCAGCGACGGGCGTGAGGGGACCGGGGAGCTGTTTTTT.

A remark on this clonotype: A read error may be the cause here, since a much bigger clone is one base away. The chain couples TRBV10-3 to TRBJ2-7; 7 bases are a match to TRBD1. Germline values: CDR1 ENHRY, CDR2 SYGVKD. This CDR3 comprises 16 residues. Trimming took 5 bases from V and 4 from J; bases not matched to a gene: 14. This CDR3 is CAISKGQGTDLYEQYF. The CDR3 DNA follows: TGTGCCATCAGTAAGGGTCAAGGGACAGACCTTTACGAGCAGTACTTC.

In its sample, this clonotype was seen many times. The chain couples TRBV27 to TRBJ1-2; 8 nucleotides line up with TRBD1. The germline gives CDR1 MNHEY, CDR2 SMNVEV (reference sequence). This CDR3 is 13 amino acids long. Unmatched junction bases numbered 9, after V lost 8 bases and J lost 7 bases. For the CDR3, the DNA is TGTGCCAGCCGAAAGACAGGGGCAGGTGGCTACACCTTC. As protein: CASRKTGAGGYTF.

J is TRBJ2-7 and V is TRBV12-3 or TRBV12-4; D might be TRBD1 (6 bases). Trimming left V 6 bases short and J 5 bases short, with 17 bases between. CDR3 length equals 14 residues. CDR3 in amino acids: CASSPTGRGHEQYF. In DNA, the CDR3 is TGTGCCAGCAGCCCTACAGGGAGAGGGCACGAGCAGTACTTC.

The genes are TRBV2 and TRBJ1-2, with TRBD1 as a possible D gene (6 bases). Germline values: CDR1 SNHLY, CDR2 FYNNEI. V lost 9 bases and J 2 bases, leaving 22 bases between the germline ends. This CDR3 is built from 16 residues. The CDR3 bases are TGTGCCAGTGCTGAGGGGGGCCCCAGGGAGAACTATGGCTACACCTTC. This sequence encodes CASAEGGPRENYGYTF.

J is TRBJ2-1 and V is TRBV29-1; 12 bases fit TRBD1. The germline V gene encodes CDR1 SQVTM and CDR2 ANQGSEA. After removal of 7 bases from V and 9 bases from J, the junction contained 4 bases not matched to a gene. This CDR3 contains 12 residues. Here the CDR3 reads CSGGDRGLEQFF. The DNA for the CDR3 is TGCAGCGGGGGGGACAGGGGGCTTGAGCAGTTCTTC.

A remark on this clonotype: Germline and junction disagree at one end, which may indicate a read error. This chain joins TRBV4-2 and TRBJ2-5; D gene uncertain. CDR1 is LGHNA and CDR2 is YNFKEQ in the germline V gene. This CDR3 has 15 amino acids. The DNA for the CDR3 is TGTGCCAGCAGCCAAGACCGCGGCGGCAGTGAGACCCAGCACTTC. It codes for CASSQDRGGSETQHF.

The rearrangement uses TRBV25-1 and TRBJ2-6; D might be TRBD1 or TRBD2, each matching 5 bases. The CDR3 loop spans 14 amino acids. Trimming stripped 9 bases from V and 6 bases from J, with 15 bases between. Germline values: CDR1 MGHDK, CDR2 SYGVNS. In nucleotides, the CDR3 is TGTGCCAGTAACGGGGCTCCTCAGGCCAACGTCCTGACTTTC. Translated: CASNGAPQANVLTF.

This clonotype was seen repeatedly, ten times or more. The chain uses TRBV20-1 and TRBJ2-3; 9 bases map to TRBD2. In germline, CDR1 is DFQATT, CDR2 SNEGSKA (reference sequence). The ends lost 3 bases at V and 4 bases at J; junction bases unmatched: 5. The CDR3 totals 14 residues. CDR3: CSASPGLASDTQYF. Here the CDR3 DNA reads TGCAGTGCTAGTCCCGGACTAGCGTCAGATACGCAGTATTTT.

This clonotype has ten or more counts. The chain recombines TRBV20-1 with TRBJ2-7, with 12 nucleotides matching TRBD2. CDR3 length: 13 residues. CDR1 is DFQATT and CDR2 is SNEGSKA in the germline V gene (reference sequence). The J segment lost 4 bases and the V segment lost 6 bases, leaving 4 bases of the junction unmatched. This CDR3 reads CSAQTSGSYEQYF. CDR3 DNA: TGCAGTGCCCAGACTAGCGGGAGTTACGAGCAGTACTTC.

This clonotype appeared many times. The gene calls are TRBV6-2 or TRBV6-3 and TRBJ2-2; TRBD2 matches 10 bases. V lost 5 bases to trimming and J lost 2 bases; unmatched junction nucleotides: 5. The CDR3 loop spans 16 amino acids. Per germline, CDR1 MNHEY and CDR2 SVGEGT. CDR3 residues: CASSLRTSGNTGELFF. For the CDR3, the DNA is TGTGCCAGCAGTCTCAGGACTAGCGGAAACACCGGGGAGCTGTTTTTT.

This clonotype was seen more than once but under ten times. The chain employs TRBV11-3 and TRBJ2-5, with D uncertain. Trimming stripped 4 bases from V and 5 bases from J, with 11 bases between. CDR1 and CDR2 from the germline V gene are SGHNT and YENEEA. The CDR3 runs to 13 residues. This CDR3 is CASSSYLGETQYF. CDR3 sequence (DNA): TGTGCCAGCAGCTCGTACCTAGGGGAGACCCAGTACTTC.

Worth noting for this clonotype: Since a much larger clone is just one base distant, this may be a read error. This rearrangement joins TRBV4-2 to TRBJ1-6; unclear D gene. CDR1 LGHNA and CDR2 YNFKEQ come from the germline V gene. This CDR3 has 15 residues. The CDR3 protein is CASSPNTLGSSPLNF. The CDR3 nucleotides are TGTGCCAGCAGCCCCAATACACTAGGGAGTTCACCCCTCAACTTT.

This clonotype has at least ten counts. CDR3 sequence: CASSPLAGSNNEQFF. The CDR3 DNA sequence: TGTGCCAGTAGTCCTCTAGCGGGATCCAACAATGAGCAGTTCTTC. V usage is TRBV19 and J usage is TRBJ2-1; 9 bases align to TRBD2. V gave up 5 bases and J gave up 5 bases; unmatched junction bases: 7. The CDR3 has 15 residues. Germline V gene lookup returns CDR1 LNHDA and CDR2 SQIVND (reference sequence).

Details on this clonotype: Relative to the germline gene, one junction end is altered; a read error may explain this. The chain carries TRBV14 and TRBJ2-7, with D hard to call. CDR3 size: 13 residues. Per germline, CDR1 SGHDN and CDR2 FVKESK. CDR3 amino acids: CASSEATDNEQYF. In DNA form, the CDR3 reads TGCGCCAGCAGCGAAGCTACAGACAATGAGCAGTACTTC.

Note on this clonotype: At one boundary the junction diverges from the germline segment, which might be a read error. This chain uses TRBV19 with TRBJ2-3; D perhaps matches TRBD2 (6 bases). Germline V gene sequence: CDR1 LNHDA, CDR2 SQIVND (reference sequence). CDR3 length: 16 residues. The CDR3 DNA is TGTGCCAGTAGTGTCTCCGGTAGTACTAGCACAGATACGCAGTGTTTT. Translating it yields CASSVSGSTSTDTQCF. The full variable domain, in which reference TRBV19 and TRBJ2-3 provide the parts outside the CDR3, is DGGITQSPKYLFRKEGQNVTLSCEQNLNHDAMYWYRQDPGQGLRLIYYSQIVNDFQKGDIAEGYSVSREKKESFPLTVTSAQKNPTAFYLCASSVSGSTSTDTQCFGPGTRLTVL.

This clonotype was picked up a small number of times. This chain links TRBV12-3 or TRBV12-4 with TRBJ1-4; 7 bases agree with TRBD1. V shed 5 bases, J shed 4 bases, and the junction held 13 bases outside the gene matches. This CDR3 is 17 amino acids long. The CDR3, as DNA: TGTGCCAGCAGTCCCCGCTCCAGACAGGGAGATAATGAAAAACTGTTTTTT. Translation gives CASSPRSRQGDNEKLFF.

To note about this clonotype: A much larger clone differs from this one at a single base, so this may be a read error. The chain is built from TRBV4-3 and TRBJ2-7; the D call may be TRBD1 or TRBD2 (5 bases each). Germline CDR1 and CDR2: LGHNA and YSLEER. The CDR3 covers 13 residues. As DNA, the CDR3 is TGCGCCAGGAGCCTAATTAGCAGGGAGGAGCAGTACTTC. This gives the protein CARSLISREEQYF.

This clonotype has just a few counts. Here the CDR3 DNA reads TGCAGCGTTAAGCGGGAGGGTCTGGAGACCCAGTACTTC. Translating it yields CSVKREGLETQYF. The chain carries TRBV29-1 and TRBJ2-5; TRBD2 matches at 10 bases. The junction had 5 bases not matched to a gene; V was cut back by 5 bases and J by 5 bases. The CDR3 loop spans 13 amino acids. Germline CDR1 and CDR2: SQVTM and ANQGSEA.

This clonotype was seen ten or more times. The chain is built from TRBV6-1 and TRBJ1-1; 7 bases are a match to TRBD1. V was clipped by 6 bases and J by 0 bases; unmatched bases: 10. The CDR3 length is 16 residues. Germline CDR1 MNHNS, CDR2 SASEGT. The DNA for the CDR3 is TGTGCCAGCAGCCCCTGGGACAGCACCTTGAACACTGAAGCTTTCTTT. It translates to CASSPWDSTLNTEAFF.

Note on this clonotype: The conserved phenylalanine or tryptophan normally closing the CDR3 is absent here, so this likely arose from a read error. The chain links TRBV12-5 to TRBJ1-1; 8 bases line up with TRBD1. Germline-derived CDR1 and CDR2 are LGHNT and FRNRAP. This CDR3 has 17 amino acids. V lost 4 bases to trimming and J lost 0 bases; unmatched junction nucleotides: 10. The CDR3 sequence is CASGYGQGSQLNTEAFS. The CDR3 region has the DNA TGTGCTAGTGGTTACGGACAGGGATCTCAATTGAACACTGAAGCTTTCTCT.

In this sample, this clonotype turned up many times. This chain uses TRBV6-1 with TRBJ2-3; 9 bases map to TRBD1. There are 15 residues in the CDR3. Germline CDR1 reads MNHNS; CDR2 reads SASEGT. The V and J ends lost 5 bases and 1 base, in that order; junction bases with no gene match: 4. The CDR3 DNA reads as TGTGCCAGCAGTTGGACAGGGGAGGGCACAGATACGCAGTATTTT. Translating gives CASSWTGEGTDTQYF.

For this clonotype: This clone may be a read error of a much larger clone one base away. The chain couples TRBV10-2 to TRBJ2-3; maybe TRBD1 (6 bases). Germline V CDR1 and CDR2: WSHSY, SAAADI. There are 15 residues in the CDR3. CDR3 nucleotides: TGTGCCACCCGGGAAAGGGGGTTAGGCACAGATACGCAGTATTTT. Translating it yields CATRERGLGTDTQYF.

Points on this clonotype: A much larger clone differs from this one at a single base, so this may be a read error. The V and J genes are TRBV7-9 and TRBJ2-7; D call uncertain. The CDR3 has 13 amino acids. Germline V gene data show CDR1 as SEHNR and CDR2 as FQNEAQ (reference sequence). The CDR3 loop reads CASSPEHSYKQYF. Written as DNA, the CDR3 is TGTGCCAGCAGCCCGGAACACTCCTACAAGCAGTACTTC.

This clonotype was found many times. V gene TRBV6-2 or TRBV6-3 combines with J gene TRBJ1-6; 7 nucleotides agree with TRBD1. The V segment lost 6 bases and the J segment 7 bases; nucleotides outside the gene matches: 12. The CDR3 has 16 residues. The V gene's germline CDR1 is MNHEY and CDR2 SVGEGT. CDR3 region: CASSPPGRRGNSPLHF. The CDR3 region has the DNA TGTGCCAGCAGCCCGCCGGGACGCAGGGGGAATTCACCCCTCCACTTT.